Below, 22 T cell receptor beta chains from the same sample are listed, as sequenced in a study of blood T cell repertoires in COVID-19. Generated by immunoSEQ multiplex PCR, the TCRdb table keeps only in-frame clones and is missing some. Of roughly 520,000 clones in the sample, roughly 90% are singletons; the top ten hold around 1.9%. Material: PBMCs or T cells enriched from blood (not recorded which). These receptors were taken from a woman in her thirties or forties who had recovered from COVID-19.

CDR3 nucleotides: TGCAGCATCACGGGACAGGGTGCGGGGGAGCTGTTTTTT. Translating it yields CSITGQGAGELFF. The chain employs TRBV29-1 and TRBJ2-2; 9 bases match TRBD1. This CDR3 spans 13 amino acids. J lost 8 bases, V lost 8 bases, and 9 bases had no gene match. Germline V gene data show CDR1 as SQVTM and CDR2 as ANQGSEA.

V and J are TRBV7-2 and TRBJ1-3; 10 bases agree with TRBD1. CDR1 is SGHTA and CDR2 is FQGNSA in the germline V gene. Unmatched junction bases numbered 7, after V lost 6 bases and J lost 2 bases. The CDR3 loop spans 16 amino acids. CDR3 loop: CASRGGTGATGNTIYF. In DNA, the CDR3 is TGTGCCAGCAGGGGTGGGACAGGGGCGACTGGAAACACCATATATTTT.

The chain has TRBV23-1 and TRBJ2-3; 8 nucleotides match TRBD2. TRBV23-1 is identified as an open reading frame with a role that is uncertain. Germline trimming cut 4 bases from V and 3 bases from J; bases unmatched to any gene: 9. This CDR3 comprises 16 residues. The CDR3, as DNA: TGCGCCAGCAGTCCAGCAACTAGCGGAAGTACAGATACGCAGTATTTT. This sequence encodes CASSPATSGSTDTQYF.

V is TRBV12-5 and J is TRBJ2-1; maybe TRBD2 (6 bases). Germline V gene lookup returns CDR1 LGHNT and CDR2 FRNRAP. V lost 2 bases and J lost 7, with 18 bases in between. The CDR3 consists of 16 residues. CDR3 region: CASGLPRTGGLNEQFF. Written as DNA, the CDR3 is TGTGCTAGTGGTTTGCCGCGGACTGGGGGGTTGAATGAGCAGTTCTTC.

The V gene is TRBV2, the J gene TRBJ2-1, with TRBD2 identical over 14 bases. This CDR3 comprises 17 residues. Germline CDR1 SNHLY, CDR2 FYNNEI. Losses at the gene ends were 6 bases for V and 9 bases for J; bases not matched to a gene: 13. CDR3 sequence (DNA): TGTGCCAGCAGCCACCATGGGGGGACTAGCGGGAGTTTTGAGCAGTTCTTC. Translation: CASSHHGGTSGSFEQFF. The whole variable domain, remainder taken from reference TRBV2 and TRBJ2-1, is EPEVTQTPSHQVTQMGQEVILRCVPISNHLYFYWYRQILGQKVEFLVSFYNNEISEKSEIFDDQFSVERPDGSNFTLKIRSTKLEDSAMYFCASSHHGGTSGSFEQFFGPGTRLTVL.

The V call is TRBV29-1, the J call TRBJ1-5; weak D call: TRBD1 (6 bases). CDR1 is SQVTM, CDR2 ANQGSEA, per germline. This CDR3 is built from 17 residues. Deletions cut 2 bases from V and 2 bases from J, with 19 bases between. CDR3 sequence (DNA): TGCAGCGTTGAACTTGCGGGGGGCCTTACTGGCAATCAGCCCCAGCATTTT. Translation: CSVELAGGLTGNQPQHF. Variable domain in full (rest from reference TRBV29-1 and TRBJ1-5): SAVISQKPSRDICQRGTSLTIQCQVDSQVTMMFWYRQQPGQSLTLIATANQGSEATYESGFVIDKFPISRPNLTFSTLTVSNMSPEDSSIYLCSVELAGGLTGNQPQHFGDGTRLSIL.

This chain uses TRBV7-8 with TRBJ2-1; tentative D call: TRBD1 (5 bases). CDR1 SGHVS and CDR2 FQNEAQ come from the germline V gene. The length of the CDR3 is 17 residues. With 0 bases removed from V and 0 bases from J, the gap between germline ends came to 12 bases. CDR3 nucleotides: TGTGCCAGCAGCTTAGCCGGACACCCGAGCTCCTACAATGAGCAGTTCTTC. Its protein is CASSLAGHPSSYNEQFF.

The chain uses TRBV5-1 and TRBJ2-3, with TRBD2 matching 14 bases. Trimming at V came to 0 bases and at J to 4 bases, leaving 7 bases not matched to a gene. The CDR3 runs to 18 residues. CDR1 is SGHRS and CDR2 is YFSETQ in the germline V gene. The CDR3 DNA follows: TGCGCCAGCAGCTTGGCCTTGGGACTAGCGGGAGTAGCAGATACGCAGTATTTT. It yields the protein CASSLALGLAGVADTQYF. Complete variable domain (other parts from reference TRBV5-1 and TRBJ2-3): KAGVTQTPRYLIKTRGQQVTLSCSPISGHRSVSWYQQTPGQGLQFLFEYFSETQRNKGNFPGRFSGRQFSNSRSEMNVSTLELGDSALYLCASSLALGLAGVADTQYFGPGTRLTVL.

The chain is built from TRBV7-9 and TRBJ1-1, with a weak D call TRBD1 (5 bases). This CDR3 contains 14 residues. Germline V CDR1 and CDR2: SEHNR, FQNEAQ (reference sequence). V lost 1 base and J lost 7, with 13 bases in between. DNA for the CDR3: TGTGCCAGCAGCTTAGGAAGGGGCGACGGTGAAGCTTTCTTT. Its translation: CASSLGRGDGEAFF.

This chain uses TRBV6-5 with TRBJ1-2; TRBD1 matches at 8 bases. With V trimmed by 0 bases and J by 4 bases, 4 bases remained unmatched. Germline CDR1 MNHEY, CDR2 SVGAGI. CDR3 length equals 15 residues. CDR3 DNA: TGTGCCAGCAGTTACTCCTACAGGGGGATCTATGGCTACACCTTC. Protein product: CASSYSYRGIYGYTF.

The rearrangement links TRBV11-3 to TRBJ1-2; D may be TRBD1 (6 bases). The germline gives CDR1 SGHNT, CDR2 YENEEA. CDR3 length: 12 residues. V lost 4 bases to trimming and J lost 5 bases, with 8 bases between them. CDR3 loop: CASSSGQYGYTF. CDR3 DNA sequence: TGTGCCAGCAGCTCCGGACAGTATGGCTACACCTTC.

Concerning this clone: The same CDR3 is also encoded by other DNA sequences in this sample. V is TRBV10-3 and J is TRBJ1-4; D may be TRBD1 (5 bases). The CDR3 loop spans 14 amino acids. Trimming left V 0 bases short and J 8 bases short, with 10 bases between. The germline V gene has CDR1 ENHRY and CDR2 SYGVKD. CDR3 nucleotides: TGTGCCATCAGTGAGTCCCAGGGCGACGAAAAACTGTTTTTT. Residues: CAISESQGDEKLFF.

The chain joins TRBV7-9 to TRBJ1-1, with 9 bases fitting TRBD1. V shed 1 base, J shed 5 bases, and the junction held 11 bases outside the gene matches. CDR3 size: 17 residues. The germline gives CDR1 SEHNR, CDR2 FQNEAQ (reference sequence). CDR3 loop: CASSLVGQGGGRTEAFF. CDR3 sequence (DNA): TGTGCCAGCAGCTTAGTGGGACAGGGAGGTGGGAGGACTGAAGCTTTCTTT.

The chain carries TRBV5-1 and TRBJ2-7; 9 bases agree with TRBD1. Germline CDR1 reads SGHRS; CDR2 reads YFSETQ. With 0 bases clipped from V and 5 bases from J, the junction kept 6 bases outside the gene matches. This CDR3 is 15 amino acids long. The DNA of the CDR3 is TGCGCCAGCAGCTTGGGGGACAGGGAGTTGAACGAGCAGTACTTC. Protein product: CASSLGDRELNEQYF. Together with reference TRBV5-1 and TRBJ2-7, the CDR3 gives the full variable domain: KAGVTQTPRYLIKTRGQQVTLSCSPISGHRSVSWYQQTPGQGLQFLFEYFSETQRNKGNFPGRFSGRQFSNSRSEMNVSTLELGDSALYLCASSLGDRELNEQYFGPGTRLTVT.

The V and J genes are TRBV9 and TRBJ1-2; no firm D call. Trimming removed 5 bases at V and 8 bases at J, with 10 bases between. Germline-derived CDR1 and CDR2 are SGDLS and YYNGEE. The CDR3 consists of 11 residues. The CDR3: CASSRTEGYTF. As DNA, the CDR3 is TGTGCCAGCAGTCGGACTGAGGGCTACACCTTC.

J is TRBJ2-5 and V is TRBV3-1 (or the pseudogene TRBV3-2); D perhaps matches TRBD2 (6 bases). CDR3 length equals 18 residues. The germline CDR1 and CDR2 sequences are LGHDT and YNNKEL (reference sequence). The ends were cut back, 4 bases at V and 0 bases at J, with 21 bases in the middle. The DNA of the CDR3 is TGTGCCAGCAGCCCAGAGCTTAGCGGAACCTTGTACCAAGAGACCCAGTACTTC. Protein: CASSPELSGTLYQETQYF.

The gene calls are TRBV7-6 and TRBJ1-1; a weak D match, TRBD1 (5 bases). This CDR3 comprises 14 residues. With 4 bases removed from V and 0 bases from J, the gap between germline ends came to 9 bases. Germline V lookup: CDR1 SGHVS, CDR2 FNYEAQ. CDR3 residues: CASSWTPLNTEAFF. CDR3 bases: TGTGCCAGCAGCTGGACACCCCTGAACACTGAAGCTTTCTTT.

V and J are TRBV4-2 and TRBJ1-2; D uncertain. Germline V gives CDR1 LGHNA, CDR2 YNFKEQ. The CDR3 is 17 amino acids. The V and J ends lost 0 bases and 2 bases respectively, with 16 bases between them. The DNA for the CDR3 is TGTGCCAGCAGCCAAGATGTATTGGCCGGAGGGAACTATGGCTACACCTTC. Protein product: CASSQDVLAGGNYGYTF.

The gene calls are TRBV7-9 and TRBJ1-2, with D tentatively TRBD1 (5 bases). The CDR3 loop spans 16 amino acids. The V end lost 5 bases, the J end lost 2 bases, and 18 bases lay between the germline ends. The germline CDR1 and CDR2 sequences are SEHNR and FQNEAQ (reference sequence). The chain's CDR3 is CASSLPGSGINYGYTF. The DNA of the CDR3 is TGTGCCAGCAGCCTACCCGGCTCAGGGATCAACTATGGCTACACCTTC.

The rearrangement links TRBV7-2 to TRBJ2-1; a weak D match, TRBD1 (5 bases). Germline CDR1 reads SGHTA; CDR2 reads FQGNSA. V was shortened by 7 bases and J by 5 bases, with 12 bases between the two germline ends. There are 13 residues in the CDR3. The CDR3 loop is CASTTGRDNEQFF. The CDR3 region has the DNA TGTGCCAGCACTACAGGCCGTGACAATGAGCAGTTCTTC.

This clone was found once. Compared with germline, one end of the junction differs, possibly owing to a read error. CDR3: CASSYGGGLFF. In DNA form, the CDR3 reads TGTGCCAGCAGCTACGGGGGGGGGCTGTTTTTT. The chain couples TRBV11-2 to TRBJ2-2, with 8 positions matching TRBD2. This CDR3 has 11 residues. The germline CDR1 and CDR2 sequences are SGHAT and FQNNGV.

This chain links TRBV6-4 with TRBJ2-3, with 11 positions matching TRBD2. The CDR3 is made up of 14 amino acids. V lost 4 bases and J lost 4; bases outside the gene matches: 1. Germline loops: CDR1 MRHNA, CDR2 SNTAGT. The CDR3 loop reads CASSVLAGADTQYF. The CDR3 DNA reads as TGTGCCAGCAGTGTACTAGCGGGAGCAGATACGCAGTATTTT.